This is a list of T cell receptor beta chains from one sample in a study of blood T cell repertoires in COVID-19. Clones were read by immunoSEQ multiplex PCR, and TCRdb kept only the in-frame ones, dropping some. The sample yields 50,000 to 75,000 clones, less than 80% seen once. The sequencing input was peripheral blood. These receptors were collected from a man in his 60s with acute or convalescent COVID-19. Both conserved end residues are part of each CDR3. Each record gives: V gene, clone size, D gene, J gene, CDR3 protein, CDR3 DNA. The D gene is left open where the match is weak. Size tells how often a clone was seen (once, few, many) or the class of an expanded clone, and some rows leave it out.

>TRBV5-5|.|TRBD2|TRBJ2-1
CASSLGAGAAYNEQFF
TGTGCCAGCAGCTTAGGAGCGGGAGCAGCCTACAATGAGCAGTTCTTC
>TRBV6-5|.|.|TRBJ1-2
CASSYNSYGYTF
TGTGCCAGCAGTTACAACAGTTATGGCTACACCTTC
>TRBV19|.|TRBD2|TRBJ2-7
CASSGWTSGSSYEQYF
TGTGCCAGTAGTGGCTGGACTAGCGGGAGCTCCTACGAGCAGTACTTC
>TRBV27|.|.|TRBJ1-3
CASSLTHATSGNTIYF
TGTGCCAGCAGTTTGACTCACGCAACATCTGGAAACACCATATATTTT
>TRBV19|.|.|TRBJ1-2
CASTLGQQAGYTF
TGTGCCAGTACCCTGGGGCAGCAGGCCGGCTACACCTTC
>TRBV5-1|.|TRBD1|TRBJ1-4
CASSSGQGGKLFF
TGCGCCAGCAGCTCTGGACAGGGTGGAAAACTGTTTTTT
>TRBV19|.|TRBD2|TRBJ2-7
CASSSLGTSGTYEQYF
TGTGCCAGTAGTTCCCTAGGGACTAGCGGGACTTACGAGCAGTACTTC
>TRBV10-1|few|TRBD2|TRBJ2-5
CASSEGSGSLETQYF
TGCGCCAGCAGTGAGGGTAGCGGGAGCCTAGAGACCCAGTACTTC
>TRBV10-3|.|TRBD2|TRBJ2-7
CAISDPRTSGAYEQYF
TGTGCCATCAGTGACCCCCGGACTAGCGGAGCCTACGAGCAGTACTTC
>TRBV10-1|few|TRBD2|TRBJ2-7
CASSESGLAGDEQYF
TGCGCCAGCAGTGAATCAGGGCTAGCGGGAGACGAGCAGTACTTC
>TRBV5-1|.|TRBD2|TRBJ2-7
CASSPLAGNYEQYF
TGCGCCAGCAGCCCACTAGCGGGAAACTACGAGCAGTACTTC
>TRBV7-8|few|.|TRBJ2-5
CASSLNGRGETQYF
TGTGCCAGCAGCTTAAACGGGAGAGGAGAGACCCAGTACTTC
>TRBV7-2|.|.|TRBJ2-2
CASSLRGNTGELFF
TGTGCCAGCAGCTTGCGGGGGAACACCGGGGAGCTGTTTTTT
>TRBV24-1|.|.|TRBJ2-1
CATSGLSYNEQFF
TGTGCCACCAGTGGACTCTCCTACAATGAGCAGTTCTTC
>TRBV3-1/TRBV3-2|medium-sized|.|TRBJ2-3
CASSQAPTKTAEDTQYF
TGTGCCAGCAGCCAAGCACCGACTAAGACCGCAGAAGATACGCAGTATTTT
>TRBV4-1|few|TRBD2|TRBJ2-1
CASSHLLAGVEQFF
TGCGCCAGCAGCCACCTCCTAGCGGGAGTAGAGCAGTTCTTC
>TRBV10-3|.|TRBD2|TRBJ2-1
CAIRTSGYNEQFF
TGTGCCATCAGGACTAGCGGCTACAATGAGCAGTTCTTC
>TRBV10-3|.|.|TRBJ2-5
CAISERTEETQYF
TGTGCCATCAGTGAACGGACTGAAGAGACCCAGTACTTC
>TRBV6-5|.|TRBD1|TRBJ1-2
CATLDRGRGDYGYTF
TGTGCCACCCTGGACAGGGGGCGCGGTGACTATGGCTACACCTTC
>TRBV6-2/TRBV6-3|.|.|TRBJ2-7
CASSYPPINEQYF
TGTGCCAGCAGTTACCCCCCTATCAACGAGCAGTACTTC
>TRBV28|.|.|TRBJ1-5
CASRGQQNQPQHF
TGTGCCAGCCGAGGACAGCAGAATCAGCCCCAGCATTTT
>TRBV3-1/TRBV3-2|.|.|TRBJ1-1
CASSQVQGQTEAFF
TGTGCCAGCAGCCAAGTTCAGGGGCAAACTGAAGCTTTCTTT
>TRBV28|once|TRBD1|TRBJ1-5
CASSLFQDRAQPQHF
TGTGCCAGCAGTTTATTCCAGGACAGGGCCCAGCCCCAGCATTTT
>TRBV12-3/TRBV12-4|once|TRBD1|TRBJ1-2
CASTIAGGYGYTF
TGTGCCAGCACTATAGCAGGGGGCTATGGCTACACCTTC
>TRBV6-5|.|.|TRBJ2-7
CASSFESSYEQYF
TGTGCCAGCAGTTTTGAGAGCTCCTACGAGCAGTACTTC
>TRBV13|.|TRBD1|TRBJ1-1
CASSSTGTGDGVTEAFF
TGTGCCAGCAGCAGTACCGGGACAGGGGATGGGGTCACTGAAGCTTTCTTT
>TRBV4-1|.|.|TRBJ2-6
CASSQDRGISGANVLTF
TGCGCCAGCAGCCAAGATCGGGGGATCTCTGGGGCCAACGTCCTGACTTTC